This entry describes one TCR beta chain. The target of this receptor is not known. The sample holds no much larger clone one base away, and base qualities are not on file. This sample is part of a study of long-term antiretroviral therapy in people with HIV (dated by TCRdb to between 2021 and 2023). Study-wide context: The earliest samples were collected about a decade before the 2015 WHO recommendation for immediate ART, when ART was typically delayed until CD4 counts fell. A retrospective serial study tested whether changes in peripheral blood TRB repertoire composition and diversity were associated with ART initiation and durable HIV suppression. A total of 150 to 200 cryopreserved PBMC samples came from a few dozen adults with confirmed HIV infection and were collected serially over a mean of roughly six years (range 1-12). Among the approximately 27 participants with HIV, ten to eleven were female. No cross-contamination during QIAcube processing turned up in test extractions that ran a monoclonal T-cell line alongside 33 polyclonal samples. What the work shows at the level of the full study, not this receptor alone: Expanded TRB clones identified before ART initiation dominated the repertoire across all time points, though the dominance fluctuated and decreased in many PLHIV after ART. Inferences about post-ART repertoire changes were limited because no data were available on ART adherence, viral resistance or therapy changes. Narrower CDR3 length ranges were observed in HIV repertoires than in controls, and an antigen-experienced repertoire with only a slight naive shift after ART was suggested by the network structure. Because pre-ART samples had limited cell numbers, unsorted PBMC were profiled rather than sorted CD4+ and CD8+ T cells. Limited PBMC availability meant only the TCR beta chain was sequenced, without alpha chain pairing. Samples dated from the mid-2000s to the late 2010s, and the ART regimens used may be less effective than current ones. Starting ART was linked to a significant rise in TRB diversity, yet even after long-term ART the diversity remained significantly lower than in transplant donor controls.

Inclusion was restricted to participants for whom at least one PBMC sample before ART initiation and at least two post-ART samples were available. Every participant with HIV received treatment in the United States of America. Cryopreserved samples of about 1-10 million PBMC were thawed and washed before DNA extraction. At the time of the earliest PBMC sample, participants with HIV were aged between about 20 and 60 years. Per participant, PBMC samples came from 1-4 timepoints prior to ART initiation and 2-8 timepoints following ART initiation, for a median of 7 samples. Serial HIV viral load, CD4+ T-cell count, ART history and demographic data were obtained for every participant. Using a Qiagen kit on a QIAcube, genomic DNA was extracted from unsorted PBMC, with samples processed in batches of 12. The immunoSEQ hsTCRB v3.0 assay was used at survey level resolution to sequence the TRB variable region. The targeted TRB sequencing depth was about 40,000-55,000 T-cell genomes per sample. Pooled TRB libraries were sequenced on an Illumina MiSeq with a v3 150-cycle kit. Turning to the authors' computational methods: Repertoire analysis was performed in R inside a reproducible Nextflow workflow that covered QC, data transformation and analysis. LymphoSeq2, an R package for AIRR-Seq data exploration, was used to implement custom analyses. A few samples yielding fewer than 5000 total TRB sequences were excluded, leaving 188 analyzed HIV repertoires. Of the roughly 180 retained HIV repertoires, some 60 were collected before and around 130 after ART initiation. Repertoires were downsampled to 5000 TRB nucleotide sequences, and summary statistics were averaged over 100 downsampling iterations. The analysis kept only TRB sequences whose CDR3 regions were at least seven amino acids long. Diversity was assessed using a clonality score derived from Shannon entropy and using the Gini coefficient. In repertoire networks, the top 5000 CDR3 amino acid sequences were linked whenever an edit distance of one separated two sequences. GLIPH2 predicted antigen specificity groups and MHC restriction for TRB CDR3 amino acid sequences. To flag known CMV, EBV, HIV or tissue antigen associations, CDR3 amino acid sequences were matched against VDJdb and McPAS-TCR. Pre-ART, post-ART and control groups were compared with Wilcoxon signed-rank tests and Holm-Bonferroni correction. Not all clones reach the TCRdb copy of this immuneACCESS table, which keeps in-frame sequences only. Checked studies attribute under half of the gap to unresolved V genes and leave the rest unexplained. V and J calls and clone size are those listed in that table; D and trimming were worked out from the DNA. The sample table lists 25,000 to 35,000 clones, 70% to 90% of them with a count of one. The biggest ten clones account for roughly 3.6% of the sample.

This material consisted of unsorted PBMCs, taken 1.8 years after starting antiretroviral therapy. The source of this sequence is a young woman with HIV.

The CDR3 in this case is CASSSWQVGRNTQYF. The nucleotide sequence is TGTGCCAGCAGCTCCTGGCAGGTTGGACGAAATACGCAGTATTTT. The chain is made from TRBV11-2 and TRBJ2-3; no D gene is confidently identified. Based on the germline V gene, the CDR1 and CDR2 sequences are SGHAT and FQNNGV. Its CDR3 holds 15 amino acids, cysteine through phenylalanine. Left in the record is the CDR3 DNA by itself, 45 bases read in frame from the first base. V gives up 4 bases and J gives up 7 bases, and the segment between their germline ends measures 18 bases.